The clone carrying this T cell receptor beta chain is a singleton in its sample. The CDR3 runs 14 residues. Germline CDR1 and CDR2: MNHEY and SVGEGT. The germline V and J ends were trimmed by 4 bases and 3 bases, with 13 bases remaining between them. The data originate from a study of T-cell memory formation after mild COVID-19. TCRdb re-called the 5' RACE reads with MiXCR, one entry per CDR3 protein. Of 300,000 to 350,000 distinct CDR3 sequences listed, 14% are singletons. The receptor was derived from a man between 18 and 29 years old who had mild COVID-19 (a few samples of this study predate the infection). Cell type and time point are not known. The V call is TRBV6-2 or TRBV6-3, the J call TRBJ2-7; D uncertain. Specimen: PBMCs or a T cell subset sorted from them (not recorded which). The CDR3 here is CASSFLGNSYEQYV. Here the CDR3 DNA reads TGTGCCAGCAGTTTCCTCGGCAACAGCTACGAGCAGTACGTC.